This TCR beta chain derives from a study of read filtering for tumor transcriptome and immune sequencing. Study-wide context: Patients were about 18 male and around 13 female, mean age about 65 years, range roughly 47 to 80. TCR-mapped reads were about 4 to 11 million with IR-seq versus about 85 to 1,300 with RNA-seq. Study-level results: IR-seq captured clonotypes deeper and more reliably than RNA-seq.

Between the trimmed V and J ends, which lost 4 bases and 5 bases, there was a span of 21 bases. The CDR3 totals 16 residues. Germline CDR1 is SGHNT and CDR2 is YYREEE (reference sequence). This clonotype was counted only a few times. The target antigen is unknown. Sampling of bone marrow took place during active disease in every patient. Molecular barcoded adaptors covering alpha/delta and beta/gamma chains were used on about 390 ng RNA. Each CDR3 protein is one row after TCRdb ran MiXCR on the reads. The sample shows about 24,000 distinct CDR3 sequences, under 25% of them seen only once. The receptor was isolated from a donor aged 40 or over with multiple myeloma. The specimen was a population of CD138-negative cells sorted from bone marrow. V gene TRBV5-4 combines with J gene TRBJ2-5; possibly TRBD1 for D (5 bases). The CDR3 is CASSDRGRGALETQYF. CDR3 nucleotide sequence: TGTGCCAGCAGCGACAGAGGACGAGGAGCACTGGAGACCCAGTACTTC.